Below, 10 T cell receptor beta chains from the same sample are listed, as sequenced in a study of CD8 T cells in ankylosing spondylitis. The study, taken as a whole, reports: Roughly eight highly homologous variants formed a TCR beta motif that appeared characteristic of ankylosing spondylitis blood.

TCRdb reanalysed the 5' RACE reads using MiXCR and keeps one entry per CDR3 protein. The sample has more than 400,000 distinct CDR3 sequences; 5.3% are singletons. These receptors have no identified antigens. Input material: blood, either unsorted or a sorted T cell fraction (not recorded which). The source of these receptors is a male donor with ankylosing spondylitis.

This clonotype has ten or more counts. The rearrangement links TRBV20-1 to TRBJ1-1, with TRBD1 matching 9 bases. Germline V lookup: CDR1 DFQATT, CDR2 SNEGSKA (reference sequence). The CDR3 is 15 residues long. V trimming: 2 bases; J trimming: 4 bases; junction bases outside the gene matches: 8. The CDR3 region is CSARPPDRGGTEAFF. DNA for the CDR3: TGCAGTGCTAGACCACCGGACAGGGGTGGCACTGAAGCTTTCTTT.

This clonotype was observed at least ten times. CDR3 in DNA: TGTGCCAGCAGCTTGATTGCGACTAATGAAAAACTGTTTTTT. Translation gives CASSLIATNEKLFF. The chain carries TRBV5-5 and TRBJ1-4; D not certain. Germline V gene lookup returns CDR1 SGHKS and CDR2 YYEKEE (reference sequence). The V gene lost 1 base and the J gene lost 2 bases, with 6 bases spanning the gap. The CDR3 is 14 amino acids.

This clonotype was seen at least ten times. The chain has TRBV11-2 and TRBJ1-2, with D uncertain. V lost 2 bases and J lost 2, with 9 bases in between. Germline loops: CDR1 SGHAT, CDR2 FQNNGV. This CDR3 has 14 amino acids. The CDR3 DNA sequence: TGTGCCAGCAGCTTATTCCAAATAAACTATGGCTACACCTTC. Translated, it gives CASSLFQINYGYTF.

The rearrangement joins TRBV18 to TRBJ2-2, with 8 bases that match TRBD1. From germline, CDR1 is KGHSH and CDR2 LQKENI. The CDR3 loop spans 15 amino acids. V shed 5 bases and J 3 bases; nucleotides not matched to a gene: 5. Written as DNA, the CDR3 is TGTGCCAGCTCATCAACGACAGGGGACACCGGGGAGCTGTTTTTT. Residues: CASSSTTGDTGELFF. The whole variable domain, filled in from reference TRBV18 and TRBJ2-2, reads NAGVMQNPRHLVRRRGQEARLRCSPMKGHSHVYWYRQLPEEGLKFMVYLQKENIIDESGMPKERFSAEFPKEGPSILRIQQVVRGDSAAYFCASSSTTGDTGELFFGEGSRLTVL.

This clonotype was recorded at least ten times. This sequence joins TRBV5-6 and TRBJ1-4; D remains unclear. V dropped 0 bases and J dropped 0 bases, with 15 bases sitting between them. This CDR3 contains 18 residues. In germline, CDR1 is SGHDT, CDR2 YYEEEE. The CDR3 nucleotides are TGTGCCAGCAGCTTGGACGGTGCTCTTTCTGCAACTAATGAAAAACTGTTTTTT. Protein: CASSLDGALSATNEKLFF.

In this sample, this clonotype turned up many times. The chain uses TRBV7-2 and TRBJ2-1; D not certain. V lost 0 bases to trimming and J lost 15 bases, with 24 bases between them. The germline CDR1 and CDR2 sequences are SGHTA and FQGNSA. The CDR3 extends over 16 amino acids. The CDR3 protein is CASSLASEPLSDSGFF. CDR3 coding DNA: TGTGCCAGCAGCTTAGCCTCGGAACCGCTGAGTGATTCCGGGTTCTTC. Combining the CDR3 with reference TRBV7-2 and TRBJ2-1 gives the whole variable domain GAGVSQSPSNKVTEKGKDVELRCDPISGHTALYWYRQSLGQGLEFLIYFQGNSAPDKSGLPSDRFSAERTGGSVSTLTIQRTQQEDSAVYLCASSLASEPLSDSGFFGPGTRLTVL.

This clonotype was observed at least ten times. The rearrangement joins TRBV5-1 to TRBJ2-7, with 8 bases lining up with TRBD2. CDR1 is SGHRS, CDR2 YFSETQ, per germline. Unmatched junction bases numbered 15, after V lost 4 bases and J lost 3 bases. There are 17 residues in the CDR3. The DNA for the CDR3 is TGCGCCAGCAGCCCGCGGCGTACAAGCGGGAGTAACTACGAGCAGTACTTC. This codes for CASSPRRTSGSNYEQYF.

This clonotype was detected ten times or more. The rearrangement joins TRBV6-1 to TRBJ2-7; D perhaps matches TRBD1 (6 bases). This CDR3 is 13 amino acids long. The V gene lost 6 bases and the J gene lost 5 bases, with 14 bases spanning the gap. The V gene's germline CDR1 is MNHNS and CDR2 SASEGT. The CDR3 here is CASRKQGTDEQYF. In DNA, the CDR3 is TGTGCCAGCAGGAAACAGGGAACGGACGAGCAGTACTTC.

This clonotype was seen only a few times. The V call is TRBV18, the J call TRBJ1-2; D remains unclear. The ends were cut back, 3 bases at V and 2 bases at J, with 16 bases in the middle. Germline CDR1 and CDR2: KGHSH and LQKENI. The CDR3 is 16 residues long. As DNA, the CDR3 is TGTGCCAGCTCACCGGGCCAGGTCTTCCTCAACTATGGCTACACCTTC. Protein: CASSPGQVFLNYGYTF.

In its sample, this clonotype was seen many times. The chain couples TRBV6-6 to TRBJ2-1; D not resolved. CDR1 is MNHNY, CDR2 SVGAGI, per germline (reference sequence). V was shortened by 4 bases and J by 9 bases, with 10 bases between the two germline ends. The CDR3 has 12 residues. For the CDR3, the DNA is TGTGCCAGCAGTTCCCTCCTCGTTGAGCAGTTCTTC. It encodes CASSSLLVEQFF.